A single sample is the source of the 13 T cell receptor beta chains below, sequenced in a study of T cell repertoires in cytomegalovirus infection. Via MiXCR, TCRdb re-called the reads, giving one row per CDR3 protein. The sample consists of approximately 260,000 distinct CDR3 sequences, about a sixth of them appearing once. Sequenced material: CD8+ T cells from PBMCs. Receptors originate from a human donor in good health (CMV status not recorded). Some clones in this sample may be carry-over from other donors' samples.

This clonotype occurred a few times. This sequence joins TRBV6-4 and TRBJ2-3; 7 nucleotides align to TRBD2. Trimming cost V 0 bases and J 0 bases; bases outside gene matches: 12. The CDR3 contains 19 residues. Per germline, CDR1 MRHNA and CDR2 SNTAGT. In DNA form, the CDR3 reads TGTGCCAGCAGTGACTCTCGCCCAGCGGGGCGGTTAAGCACAGATACGCAGTATTTT. It specifies CASSDSRPAGRLSTDTQYF.

This clonotype has more than one count but fewer than ten. Germline is not matched at one junction end, which may reflect a read error. This chain links TRBV16 with TRBJ1-1, with D uncertain. CDR3 length equals 16 residues. Germline-derived CDR1 and CDR2 are KGHSY and FQNENV. CDR3 DNA sequence: TGTGCTAGCAGCCAATCGGCCGATTTAAGGCAGGCTGAAGCTTTCTTT. This gives the protein CASSQSADLRQAEAFF.

The chain carries TRBV29-1 and TRBJ2-1; 8 nucleotides align to TRBD2. CDR3 length: 13 amino acids. V lost 4 bases to trimming and J lost 4 bases; unmatched junction nucleotides: 3. The germline V gene encodes CDR1 SQVTM and CDR2 ANQGSEA. CDR3 sequence (DNA): TGCAGCGTTGCGGGGGGGCGTTACAATGAGCAGTTCTTC. Translated: CSVAGGRYNEQFF.

The CDR3 here is CASSIEQVYGYTF. CDR3 coding DNA: TGTGCCAGTAGTATCGAGCAGGTTTATGGCTACACCTTC. J is TRBJ1-2 and V is TRBV19; D gene uncertain. CDR3 length equals 13 residues. The V and J ends lost 3 bases and 5 bases respectively, with 10 bases between them. Germline values: CDR1 LNHDA, CDR2 SQIVND (reference sequence).

With respect to this clonotype: It may be a read error: a sequence one base away is much more abundant. This CDR3 is missing its conserved last phenylalanine or tryptophan, likely due to a read error. J is TRBJ1-1 and V is TRBV7-2, with 12 bases matching TRBD1. Germline lookup yields CDR1 SGHTA and CDR2 FQGNSA. V gave up 10 bases and J gave up 6 bases; unmatched junction bases: 12. This CDR3 has 15 amino acids. The CDR3 region is CANRHTGTGGAEAFS. CDR3 DNA sequence: TGTGCCAACAGGCACACCGGGACAGGGGGCGCTGAAGCTTTCTCT.

At least ten counts were recorded for this clonotype. The chain is built from TRBV6-5 and TRBJ2-7; weak D call: TRBD2 (6 bases). Germline-derived CDR1 and CDR2 are MNHEY and SVGAGI. V lost 1 base and J lost 2, with 9 bases in between. CDR3 size: 14 residues. The DNA of the CDR3 is TGTGCCAGCAGTTACTTGGAGGGCCCCTACGAGCAGTACTTC. Its protein product is CASSYLEGPYEQYF.

This clonotype was detected only a few times. The V call is TRBV20-1, the J call TRBJ1-5; 8 bases map to TRBD1. In germline, CDR1 is DFQATT, CDR2 SNEGSKA (reference sequence). The V gene end was trimmed by 0 bases and the J gene end by 7 bases; junction bases not matched to a gene: 8. The length of the CDR3 is 15 residues. This CDR3 reads CSARDRTGSGQPQHF. CDR3 nucleotides: TGCAGTGCTAGAGACCGGACAGGGTCTGGGCAGCCCCAGCATTTT.

The sample holds a few counts of this clonotype. The J gene is TRBJ1-4, the V gene TRBV7-9; D not certain. The V gene's germline CDR1 is SEHNR and CDR2 FQNEAQ (reference sequence). Between the trimmed V and J ends, which lost 5 bases and 0 bases, there was a span of 13 bases. The CDR3 runs to 16 residues. The CDR3 coding sequence is TGTGCCAGCAGCCAGATCATCGCAGCAACTAATGAAAAACTGTTTTTT. This sequence encodes CASSQIIAATNEKLFF.

The V and J genes are TRBV5-4 and TRBJ2-1; no definite D call. Deletions cut 1 base from V and 0 bases from J, with 11 bases between. This CDR3 contains 16 residues. Germline V gives CDR1 SGHNT, CDR2 YYREEE (reference sequence). The CDR3 loop reads CASSLFGGSSYNEQFF. CDR3 DNA: TGTGCCAGCAGCTTGTTCGGCGGAAGCTCCTACAATGAGCAGTTCTTC.

The sample holds many counts of this clonotype. The chain carries TRBV29-1 and TRBJ2-5; 7 bases are a match to TRBD1. The germline V gene encodes CDR1 SQVTM and CDR2 ANQGSEA. The CDR3 is made up of 15 amino acids. Trimming cost V 2 bases and J 4 bases; bases outside gene matches: 10. The CDR3, as DNA: TGCAGCGTTGAATTAGCGACAGGGTATCGAGAGACCCAGTACTTC. Translation gives CSVELATGYRETQYF. Together with reference TRBV29-1 and TRBJ2-5, the CDR3 gives the full variable domain: SAVISQKPSRDICQRGTSLTIQCQVDSQVTMMFWYRQQPGQSLTLIATANQGSEATYESGFVIDKFPISRPNLTFSTLTVSNMSPEDSSIYLCSVELATGYRETQYFGPGTRLLVL.

This clonotype was detected ten times or more. The DNA for the CDR3 is TGTGCCAGCAGCTTAGCTCCACAGGGGCGAGAGACCCAGTACTTC. Protein sequence: CASSLAPQGRETQYF. This chain uses TRBV7-9 with TRBJ2-5; 7 bases align to TRBD1. With V trimmed by 0 bases and J by 4 bases, 5 bases remained unmatched. CDR1 SEHNR and CDR2 FQNEAQ come from the germline V gene (reference sequence). There are 15 residues in the CDR3.

On this clonotype itself: This may be a read error: a much more frequent sequence differs by one nucleotide. This chain joins TRBV7-2 and TRBJ1-3; D possibly corresponds to TRBD1 (6 bases). The CDR3 runs 18 residues. Germline CDR1 is SGHTA and CDR2 is FQGNSA. V dropped 1 base and J dropped 4 bases, with 20 bases sitting between them. CDR3 in amino acids: CASSLGPTQGILGNTIYF. DNA for the CDR3: TGTGCCAGCAGCTTAGGTCCGACACAGGGAATCCTCGGAAACACCATATATTTT.

This chain links TRBV4-1 with TRBJ2-1; TRBD2 matches 11 bases. Germline CDR1 is MGHRA and CDR2 is YSYEKL. The junction had 9 bases not matched to a gene; V was cut back by 0 bases and J by 2 bases. The CDR3 has 19 residues. The CDR3: CASSQDGLAGGRAYNEQFF. Written as DNA, the CDR3 is TGCGCCAGCAGCCAAGATGGGCTAGCGGGGGGAAGAGCCTACAATGAGCAGTTCTTC.